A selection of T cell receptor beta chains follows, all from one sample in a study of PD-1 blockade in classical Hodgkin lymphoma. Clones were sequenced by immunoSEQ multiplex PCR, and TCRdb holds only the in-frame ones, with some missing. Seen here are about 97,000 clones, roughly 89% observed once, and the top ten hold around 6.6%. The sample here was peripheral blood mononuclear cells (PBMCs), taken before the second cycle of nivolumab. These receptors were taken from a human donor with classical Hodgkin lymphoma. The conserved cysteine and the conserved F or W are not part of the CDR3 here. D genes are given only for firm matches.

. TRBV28 ASSTPRTAYEQY
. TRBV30 AWTPQGFTEAF
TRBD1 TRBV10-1 ASGTGGLTGELF
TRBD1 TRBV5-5 ASSLALQGRRQPQH
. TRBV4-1 ASSQGVVETQY
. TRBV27 ASSLSWGWAQY
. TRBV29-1 SVYLGPDHH
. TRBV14 ASSQDKMGQVRGNTIY
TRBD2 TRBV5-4 ASSPPSGGLTDTQY
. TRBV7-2 ASSLFGGRVGF
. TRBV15 ATSHRAILSGNTIY
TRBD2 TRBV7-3 ASSSIAGASNNEQF
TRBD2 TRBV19 ASSLIAGGPEETQY
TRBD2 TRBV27 ASKTHGDVWSAGYNEQF
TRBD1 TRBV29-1 SVEWDRSYEQY
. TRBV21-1 ASRMNQTRGSNTGELF
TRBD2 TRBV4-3 ASSQVTSGGEETQY
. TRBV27 ASSLVGETQY
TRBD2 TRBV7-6 ASSRTGTSGGTHNEQF
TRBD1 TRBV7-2 ASSPGQGMNTEAF
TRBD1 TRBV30 AWSRGLLRFNTEAF
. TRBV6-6 ASTSSGEQF
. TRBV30 AWSVLSTGYNEQF
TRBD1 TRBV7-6 ASSLGQGAATPYGYT
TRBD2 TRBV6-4 ASSELTSGDYNEQF
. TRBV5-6 ASSSYRQVPNQPQH